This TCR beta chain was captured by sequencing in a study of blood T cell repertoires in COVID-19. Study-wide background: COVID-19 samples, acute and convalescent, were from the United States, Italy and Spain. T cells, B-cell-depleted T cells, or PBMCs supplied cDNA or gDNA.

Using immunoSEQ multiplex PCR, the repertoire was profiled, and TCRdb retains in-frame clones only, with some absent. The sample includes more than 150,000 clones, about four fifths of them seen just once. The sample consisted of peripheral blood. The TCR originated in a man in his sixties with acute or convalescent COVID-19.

The CDR3 loop is CASSLQGGDTGELFF. The DNA of the CDR3 is TGTGCCAGCAGCTTGCAGGGAGGGGACACCGGGGAGCTGTTTTTT. The V call is TRBV5-4, the J call TRBJ2-2; 7 nucleotides align to TRBD2. Germline values: CDR1 SGHNT, CDR2 YYREEE (reference sequence). Trimming removed 1 base from V and 3 bases from J; junction bases left unmatched: 3. The CDR3 has 15 residues.